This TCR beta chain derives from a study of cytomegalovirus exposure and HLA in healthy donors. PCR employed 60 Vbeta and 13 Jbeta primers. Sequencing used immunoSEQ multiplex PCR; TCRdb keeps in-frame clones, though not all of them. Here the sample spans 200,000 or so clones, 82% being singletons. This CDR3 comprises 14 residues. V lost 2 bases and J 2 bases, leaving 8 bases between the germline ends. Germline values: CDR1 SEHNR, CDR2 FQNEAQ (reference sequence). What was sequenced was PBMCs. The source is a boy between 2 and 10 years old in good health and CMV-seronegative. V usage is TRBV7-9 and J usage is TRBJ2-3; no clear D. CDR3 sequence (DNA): TGTGCCAGCAGCTTAACCAGGTACACAGATACGCAGTATTTT. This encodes CASSLTRYTDTQYF.